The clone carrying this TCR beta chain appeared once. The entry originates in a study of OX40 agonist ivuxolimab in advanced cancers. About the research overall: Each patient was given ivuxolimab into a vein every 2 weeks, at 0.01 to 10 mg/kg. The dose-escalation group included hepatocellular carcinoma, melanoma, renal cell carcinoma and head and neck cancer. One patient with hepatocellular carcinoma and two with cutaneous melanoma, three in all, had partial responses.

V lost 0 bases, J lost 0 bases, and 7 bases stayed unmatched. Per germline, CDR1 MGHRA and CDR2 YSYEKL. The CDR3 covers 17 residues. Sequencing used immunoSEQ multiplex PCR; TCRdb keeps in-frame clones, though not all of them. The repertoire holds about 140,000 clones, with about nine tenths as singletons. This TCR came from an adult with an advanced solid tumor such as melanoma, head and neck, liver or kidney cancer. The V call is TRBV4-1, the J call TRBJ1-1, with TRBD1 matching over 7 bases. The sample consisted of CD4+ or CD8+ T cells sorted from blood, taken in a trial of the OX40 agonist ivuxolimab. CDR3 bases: TGCGCCAGCAGCCAAGAAGCCCCCGGGACAGTGAACACTGAAGCTTTCTTT. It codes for CASSQEAPGTVNTEAFF.